These T cell receptor beta chains were read from a single sample in a study of shared clonotypes between healthy human individuals. The method was immunoSEQ multiplex PCR; TCRdb's version includes in-frame clones alone and lacks a portion of them. The profile shows a few million clones, about 90% of them singletons. Material: naive CD4+ T cells from PBMCs. Every receptor here comes from a man aged 18-30 years in good health. Some clones in this sample may be carry-over from other donors' samples. CDR3s include the opening cysteine and the closing phenylalanine or tryptophan. Each record gives: CDR3 protein, CDR3 DNA, clone size, J gene, V gene, D gene. A D gene is named only where the DNA matches it firmly. Clone size, where shown, is once, few, many, or a class for clones that have expanded.

CDR3 protein: CSAWFSYEQYF
CDR3 DNA: TGCAGTGCTTGGTTCTCCTACGAGCAGTACTTC
clone size: .
J gene: TRBJ2-7
V gene: TRBV20-1
D gene: .

CDR3 protein: CASSWTSAPNTGELFF
CDR3 DNA: TGTGCCAGCAGCTGGACTAGCGCCCCGAACACCGGGGAGCTGTTTTTT
clone size: .
J gene: TRBJ2-2
V gene: TRBV7-2
D gene: TRBD2

CDR3 protein: CASREQGAKRETQYF
CDR3 DNA: TGTGCCAGCAGGGAACAGGGGGCCAAGAGAGAGACCCAGTACTTC
clone size: .
J gene: TRBJ2-5
V gene: TRBV25-1
D gene: TRBD1

CDR3 protein: CASSVAGERNEQFF
CDR3 DNA: TGTGCCAGCAGCGTAGCGGGAGAGCGTAATGAGCAGTTCTTC
clone size: .
J gene: TRBJ2-1
V gene: TRBV9
D gene: .

CDR3 protein: CASSPLGQGMETQYF
CDR3 DNA: TGTGCCAGCAGCCCCCTGGGACAGGGAATGGAGACCCAGTACTTC
clone size: .
J gene: TRBJ2-5
V gene: TRBV14
D gene: TRBD1

CDR3 protein: CASSEVPRLAGGGEQFF
CDR3 DNA: TGCGCCAGCAGTGAGGTCCCCCGACTAGCGGGAGGTGGGGAGCAGTTCTTC
clone size: .
J gene: TRBJ2-1
V gene: TRBV5-1
D gene: TRBD2

CDR3 protein: CASRKTSGLNNEQFF
CDR3 DNA: TGTGCCAGCAGAAAGACTAGCGGACTAAACAATGAGCAGTTCTTC
clone size: .
J gene: TRBJ2-1
V gene: TRBV7-2
D gene: TRBD2

CDR3 protein: CASTGGAMDLYGYTF
CDR3 DNA: TGTGCCAGCACGGGCGGGGCAATGGATCTCTATGGCTACACCTTC
clone size: .
J gene: TRBJ1-2
V gene: TRBV6-1
D gene: .

CDR3 protein: CATSRQGIDSPLHF
CDR3 DNA: TGTGCCACCAGCAGACAGGGAATCGATTCACCCCTCCACTTT
clone size: once
J gene: TRBJ1-6
V gene: TRBV15
D gene: .

CDR3 protein: CASSYDRDRRDQYF
CDR3 DNA: TGTGCCAGCAGTTACGACAGGGATCGGAGGGACCAGTACTTC
clone size: once
J gene: TRBJ2-5
V gene: TRBV6-5
D gene: .

CDR3 protein: CASSTHGQGNTGELFF
CDR3 DNA: TGCGCCAGCAGCACCCACGGACAGGGGAACACCGGGGAGCTGTTTTTT
clone size: .
J gene: TRBJ2-2
V gene: TRBV5-1
D gene: TRBD1

CDR3 protein: CASSVAPIINNEQFF
CDR3 DNA: TGTGCCAGCAGCGTAGCTCCCATAATAAACAATGAGCAGTTCTTC
clone size: .
J gene: TRBJ2-1
V gene: TRBV9
D gene: .

CDR3 protein: CASSRYLVEAKNIQYF
CDR3 DNA: TGTGCCAGTTCCCGCTACCTCGTGGAAGCCAAAAACATTCAGTACTTC
clone size: .
J gene: TRBJ2-4
V gene: TRBV19
D gene: .

CDR3 protein: CASSSASGTYNEQFF
CDR3 DNA: TGTGCCAGCAGTTCGGCTAGCGGAACTTACAATGAGCAGTTCTTC
clone size: .
J gene: TRBJ2-1
V gene: TRBV9
D gene: TRBD2

CDR3 protein: CASMLGVKGPEAFF
CDR3 DNA: TGTGCCAGTATGCTTGGGGTCAAGGGCCCTGAAGCTTTCTTT
clone size: .
J gene: TRBJ1-1
V gene: TRBV19
D gene: .

CDR3 protein: CASSLASSGRGRDGYTF
CDR3 DNA: .
clone size: .
J gene: TRBJ1-2
V gene: TRBV14
D gene: .

CDR3 protein: CASTLRGQDIQYF
CDR3 DNA: TGTGCCAGCACCCTTAGAGGTCAAGACATTCAGTACTTC
clone size: .
J gene: TRBJ2-4
V gene: TRBV6-1
D gene: .

CDR3 protein: CASSEGGRDTQYF
CDR3 DNA: TGTGCCAGCAGCGAGGGGGGTCGCGATACGCAGTATTTT
clone size: .
J gene: TRBJ2-3
V gene: TRBV9
D gene: .

CDR3 protein: CASNGGTTNTDTQYF
CDR3 DNA: TGTGCCAGCAATGGAGGGACTACCAACACAGATACGCAGTATTTT
clone size: .
J gene: TRBJ2-3
V gene: TRBV9
D gene: TRBD2

CDR3 protein: CASSYRDPGHGELFF
CDR3 DNA: TGTGCCAGCAGCTATAGAGACCCGGGGCACGGGGAGCTGTTTTTT
clone size: .
J gene: TRBJ2-2
V gene: TRBV27
D gene: .

CDR3 protein: CASSIGKGLAGGLAKNIQYF
CDR3 DNA: TGTGCCAGCAGCATAGGAAAGGGACTAGCGGGAGGTCTGGCCAAAAACATTCAGTACTTC
clone size: .
J gene: TRBJ2-4
V gene: TRBV5-4
D gene: TRBD2

CDR3 protein: CASSLSGTEKYF
CDR3 DNA: TGTGCCAGCAGTTTATCCGGGACCGAAAAGTACTTC
clone size: .
J gene: TRBJ2-7
V gene: TRBV28
D gene: .

CDR3 protein: CASSTNSARNEQFF
CDR3 DNA: TGTGCCAGCAGCACTAATTCGGCACGCAATGAGCAGTTCTTC
clone size: .
J gene: TRBJ2-1
V gene: TRBV11-3
D gene: .

CDR3 protein: CASRHGQAKETQYF
CDR3 DNA: TGCGCCAGCAGACACGGACAGGCGAAGGAGACCCAGTACTTC
clone size: .
J gene: TRBJ2-5
V gene: TRBV5-1
D gene: TRBD1

CDR3 protein: CASSDVQGGETQYF
CDR3 DNA: TGTGCCAGCAGCGATGTCCAGGGGGGAGAGACCCAGTACTTC
clone size: .
J gene: TRBJ2-5
V gene: TRBV9
D gene: .

CDR3 protein: CATYLWGVSGNQPQHF
CDR3 DNA: TGTGCCACCTACCTGTGGGGGGTTTCGGGCAATCAGCCCCAGCATTTT
clone size: .
J gene: TRBJ1-5
V gene: TRBV28
D gene: .

CDR3 protein: CASRFRGGIDRTSHSTDTQYF
CDR3 DNA: TGTGCAAGTCGCTTTAGAGGGGGGATAGATAGGACTAGTCATAGCACAGATACGCAGTATTTT
clone size: once
J gene: TRBJ2-3
V gene: TRBV12-2
D gene: .

CDR3 protein: CASSLWGGADTEAFF
CDR3 DNA: TGTGCCAGCAGTTTATGGGGGGGGGCCGACACTGAAGCTTTCTTT
clone size: .
J gene: TRBJ1-1
V gene: TRBV28
D gene: .

CDR3 protein: CASSPDSVQPQHF
CDR3 DNA: TGTGCCAGCTCACCGGACAGCGTGCAGCCCCAGCATTTT
clone size: .
J gene: TRBJ1-5
V gene: TRBV18
D gene: .

CDR3 protein: CASSVGLYNEQFF
CDR3 DNA: TGTGCCAGCAGCGTGGGCCTTTACAATGAGCAGTTCTTC
clone size: .
J gene: TRBJ2-1
V gene: TRBV11-1
D gene: .

CDR3 protein: CASSGRGPQETQYF
CDR3 DNA: TGTGCCAGCAGCGGTCGGGGGCCCCAAGAGACCCAGTACTTC
clone size: .
J gene: TRBJ2-5
V gene: TRBV9
D gene: .

CDR3 protein: CASSLRQGVANTIYF
CDR3 DNA: TGCGCCAGCAGTTTACGACAGGGGGTGGCGAACACCATATATTTT
clone size: .
J gene: TRBJ1-3
V gene: TRBV10-2
D gene: TRBD1

CDR3 protein: CAWSVIGRGNTIYF
CDR3 DNA: TGTGCCTGGAGTGTCATAGGAAGAGGAAACACCATATATTTT
clone size: .
J gene: TRBJ1-3
V gene: TRBV30
D gene: .

CDR3 protein: CASSLTGSTGELFF
CDR3 DNA: TGCGCCAGCAGCTTGACAGGGTCCACCGGGGAGCTGTTTTTT
clone size: .
J gene: TRBJ2-2
V gene: TRBV5-1
D gene: .

CDR3 protein: CASSLNQGPRRGEQYF
CDR3 DNA: TGTGCCAGCAGTCTAAATCAGGGTCCCCGAAGGGGCGAGCAGTACTTC
clone size: .
J gene: TRBJ2-7
V gene: TRBV28
D gene: .

CDR3 protein: CASRRQGADGELFF
CDR3 DNA: TGTGCCAGCAGAAGACAGGGGGCAGACGGGGAGCTGTTTTTT
clone size: .
J gene: TRBJ2-2
V gene: TRBV2
D gene: TRBD1

CDR3 protein: CASSIVKGTPTGELFF
CDR3 DNA: TGTGCCAGCAGTATAGTGAAGGGGACCCCTACCGGGGAGCTGTTTTTT
clone size: .
J gene: TRBJ2-2
V gene: TRBV6-4
D gene: .

CDR3 protein: CASSTQGVVPEAFF
CDR3 DNA: TGTGCCAGCAGCACTCAGGGGGTGGTGCCTGAAGCTTTCTTT
clone size: .
J gene: TRBJ1-1
V gene: TRBV11-2
D gene: TRBD1

CDR3 protein: CASSEVYEQFF
CDR3 DNA: TGTGCCAGCAGTGAAGTCTATGAGCAGTTCTTC
clone size: .
J gene: TRBJ2-1
V gene: TRBV2
D gene: .

CDR3 protein: CAWAAGAGANVLTF
CDR3 DNA: TGTGCCTGGGCAGCAGGGGCTGGGGCCAACGTCCTGACTTTC
clone size: .
J gene: TRBJ2-6
V gene: TRBV30
D gene: .

CDR3 protein: CASSDRVRELFF
CDR3 DNA: TGTGCCAGCAGTGACCGAGTCCGGGAGCTGTTTTTT
clone size: .
J gene: TRBJ2-2
V gene: TRBV2
D gene: .

CDR3 protein: CSVRTQLSYEQYF
CDR3 DNA: TGCAGCGTTCGGACACAGCTCTCCTACGAGCAGTACTTC
clone size: .
J gene: TRBJ2-7
V gene: TRBV29-1
D gene: .

CDR3 protein: CASSSGRQNTGELFF
CDR3 DNA: TGCGCCAGCAGCTCCGGACGGCAGAACACCGGGGAGCTGTTTTTT
clone size: .
J gene: TRBJ2-2
V gene: TRBV5-1
D gene: .

CDR3 protein: CASSVDRGAGEQFF
CDR3 DNA: TGTGCCAGCAGCGTAGACAGGGGCGCGGGCGAGCAGTTCTTC
clone size: .
J gene: TRBJ2-1
V gene: TRBV9
D gene: TRBD1

CDR3 protein: CAWRGLANSETQYF
CDR3 DNA: TGTGCCTGGAGGGGACTAGCGAATTCAGAGACCCAGTACTTC
clone size: .
J gene: TRBJ2-5
V gene: TRBV30
D gene: TRBD2

CDR3 protein: CASSLRRSGANVLTF
CDR3 DNA: TGTGCCAGCAGTTTACGACGCTCTGGGGCCAACGTCCTGACTTTC
clone size: .
J gene: TRBJ2-6
V gene: TRBV28
D gene: .

CDR3 protein: CATQAGTGGPYGYTF
CDR3 DNA: TGTGCCACCCAGGCAGGGACAGGGGGACCCTATGGCTACACCTTC
clone size: .
J gene: TRBJ1-2
V gene: TRBV7-2
D gene: TRBD1

CDR3 protein: CASSLGGPTYNEQFF
CDR3 DNA: TGCGCCAGCAGCTTGGGGGGACCTACCTACAATGAGCAGTTCTTC
clone size: .
J gene: TRBJ2-1
V gene: TRBV5-1
D gene: .

CDR3 protein: CASGRLAGEVGEQFF
CDR3 DNA: TGTGCCAGCGGGAGGCTAGCGGGAGAGGTTGGTGAGCAGTTCTTC
clone size: .
J gene: TRBJ2-1
V gene: TRBV11-2
D gene: TRBD2

CDR3 protein: CASSVGGAGGYNEQFF
CDR3 DNA: TGTGCCAGCAGCGTAGGTGGAGCGGGAGGGTATAATGAGCAGTTCTTC
clone size: .
J gene: TRBJ2-1
V gene: TRBV9
D gene: TRBD2

CDR3 protein: CATSRGGRTAGTQYF
CDR3 DNA: TGTGCCACCAGCAGGGGGGGAAGGACAGCGGGGACCCAGTACTTC
clone size: once
J gene: TRBJ2-5
V gene: TRBV15
D gene: .

CDR3 protein: CASSPGTGDRQPQHF
CDR3 DNA: TGTGCCAGCTCACCTGGGACAGGGGACAGGCAGCCCCAGCATTTT
clone size: .
J gene: TRBJ1-5
V gene: TRBV18
D gene: TRBD1